The 24 T cell receptor beta chains below all came from one sample that was sequenced in a study of T cells in women clearing cervical HPV infection. Some clones are missing from TCRdb's copy, which holds only in-frame ones; the method was immunoSEQ multiplex PCR. The table for this sample gives roughly 25,000 clones. Source material: blood buffy coat. These receptor sequences come from a woman aged 18 to 75 with a cervical HPV16 infection that either progressed to CIN3+ or cleared (not recorded which).

A word on this clone: The CDR3 extends 3 residues past the end of the read, so its final part is completed from the germline J gene. This sequence joins TRBV19 and TRBJ2-1; 10 bases match TRBD2. The trim removed 6 bases at V and 1 base at J, leaving 3 bases unmatched. Germline V gene sequence: CDR1 LNHDA, CDR2 SQIVND (reference sequence). This CDR3 contains 15 residues. CDR3 region: CASRRTSGSYNEQFF. Partial CDR3 DNA: TGTGCCAGTAGGAGGACTAGCGGATCCTACAATGAG.

Notes on this clone: From the germline J gene comes the end of the CDR3, since the read stops 3 residues before it. The rearrangement uses TRBV7-2 and TRBJ2-2; tentative D call: TRBD2 (6 bases). In germline, CDR1 is SGHTA, CDR2 FQGNSA. The CDR3 is 13 amino acids. The CDR3 here is CASSLVGGEKLFF. CDR3 DNA (partial): TGTGCCAGCAGCTTAGTGGGGGGAGAAAAG. Full variable domain (missing parts from reference TRBV7-2 and TRBJ2-2): GAGVSQSPSNKVTEKGKDVELRCDPISGHTALYWYRQSLGQGLEFLIYFQGNSAPDKSGLPSDRFSAERTGGSVSTLTIQRTQQEDSAVYLCASSLVGGEKLFFGEGSRLTVL.

Note on this clone: The read is 3 residues too short to cover the CDR3 end, so that end is filled in from the germline J gene. The chain is built from TRBV7-9 and TRBJ2-7; 9 positions match TRBD1. There are 15 residues in the CDR3. V trimming: 6 bases; J trimming: 5 bases; junction bases outside the gene matches: 11. Germline CDR1 SEHNR, CDR2 FQNEAQ (reference sequence). The covered CDR3 bases are TGTGCCAGCAGTGACACCCGGGACAGGGTTGACGAG. This translates into CASSDTRDRVDE. The full CDR3 is CASSDTRDRVDEQYF.

About this clone: With the read ending 3 residues before the CDR3 end, the germline J gene is used to fill in that end. This chain links TRBV14 with TRBJ2-5; 9 bases are shared with TRBD1. The CDR3 extends over 20 amino acids. The V gene end was trimmed by 1 base and the J gene end by 2 bases; junction bases not matched to a gene: 17. From germline, CDR1 is SGHDN and CDR2 FVKESK. The CDR3 reads CASSQVGHSGTGPCQETQYF. The sequenced part of the CDR3 DNA is TGTGCCAGCAGCCAAGTCGGCCACTCGGGGACAGGGCCATGTCAAGAGACC.

Partial CDR3 DNA: TGTGCCAGTAGTACGACTAGTGTCGGTGAG. Amino acid sequence: CASSTTSVGE. The entire CDR3 sequence reads CASSTTSVGEQFF. The J gene is TRBJ2-1, the V gene TRBV19, with D possibly matching TRBD2 (6 bases). The observed sequence ends 3 residues before the CDR3 terminus, with the missing tail filled in from the germline J gene. The CDR3 covers 13 residues. CDR1 is LNHDA and CDR2 is SQIVND in the germline V gene (reference sequence). Trimming left V 4 bases short and J 9 bases short, with 13 bases between.

Comment on this clone: The read halts 3 residues ahead of the CDR3 end, with the missing end drawn from the germline J gene. The rearrangement joins TRBV20-1 to TRBJ2-2; 8 bases are shared with TRBD2. V shed 4 bases and J 4 bases; nucleotides not matched to a gene: 8. CDR3 length: 15 residues. Germline V gene data show CDR1 as DFQATT and CDR2 as SNEGSKA (reference sequence). CDR3 DNA (partial): TGCAGTGCTAAGGACGGTCTAGCGGGCACCGGGGAG. Translated, it gives CSAKDGLAGTGE. From start to end, the CDR3 is CSAKDGLAGTGELFF.

On this clone: The read stops 3 residues short of the end of the CDR3; the missing end is completed from the germline J gene. V is TRBV2 and J is TRBJ2-1; 12 bases align to TRBD2. V was clipped by 11 bases and J by 4 bases; unmatched bases: 6. Looked up from germline, CDR1 is SNHLY and CDR2 is FYNNEI. CDR3 length: 14 residues. The CDR3 is CAGATSGRYNEQFF. The CDR3 DNA, read in part, is TGTGCCGGAGCAACTAGCGGGAGGTACAATGAG.

For this clone: Read coverage stops 3 residues before the CDR3 terminus; the germline J gene supplies the remainder. The chain links TRBV20-1 to TRBJ2-3; no clear D. CDR3 length equals 13 residues. Germline V gives CDR1 DFQATT, CDR2 SNEGSKA (reference sequence). CDR3 sequence: CSAKARRDQPQYF. The sequenced CDR3 bases are TGCAGTGCCAAAGCCAGGAGAGATCAGCCG.

Comment on this clone: The missing CDR3 end, 3 residues past where the read stops, is filled in from the germline J gene. The V gene is TRBV18, the J gene TRBJ2-2, with D perhaps TRBD1 (6 bases). The CDR3 runs 13 residues. Germline V CDR1 and CDR2: KGHSH, LQKENI. CDR3 protein: CASSPDSNSPLFF. Incomplete CDR3 DNA: TGTGCCAGCTCACCGGACAGTAATTCACCG.

As concerns this clone: The CDR3 is cut off 3 residues early in the read; its end comes from the germline J gene. This chain links TRBV7-9 with TRBJ1-5; 8 bases align to TRBD1. This CDR3 has 15 residues. Germline CDR1 reads SEHNR; CDR2 reads FQNEAQ (reference sequence). V dropped 4 bases and J dropped 4; count of bases not matched to a gene: 6. CDR3 region: CASSSGQGINQPQHF. CDR3 DNA, as far as it was read: TGTGCCAGCAGCTCCGGACAGGGAATAAATCAGCCC.

Regarding this clone: The observed sequence ends 3 residues before the CDR3 terminus, with the missing tail filled in from the germline J gene. The chain recombines TRBV5-4 with TRBJ2-5, with D perhaps matching TRBD2 (6 bases). Trimming left V 5 bases short and J 4 bases short, with 21 bases between. The CDR3 has 16 residues. CDR1 and CDR2 (germline): SGHNT, YYREEE (reference sequence). CDR3 DNA, as far as it was read: TGTGCCAGCAGTTTTAAGGGGATCGGGGGAACAGAGACC. Residues: CASSFKGIGGTET. The entire CDR3 protein is CASSFKGIGGTETQYF.

In the case of this clone: The CDR3 goes on 3 residues after the read ends, and that part is filled in from the germline J gene. This chain uses TRBV2 with TRBJ2-7; 8 bases agree with TRBD1. V gave up 2 bases and J gave up 3 bases; unmatched junction bases: 12. Per germline, CDR1 SNHLY and CDR2 FYNNEI. The CDR3 length is 17 residues. Incomplete CDR3 DNA: TGTGCCAGCAGTGAATCATCTCATCGGGACAGGTTCTACGAG. It specifies CASSESSHRDRFYE. The entire CDR3 reads CASSESSHRDRFYEQYF.

The CDR3 DNA, read in part, is TGCGCCAGCAGCAACGGACAGAGCGGCCAAGAGACG. Residues: CASSNGQSGQET. The entire CDR3 protein reads CASSNGQSGQETQYF. This rearrangement joins TRBV10-1 to TRBJ2-3; D is possibly TRBD1 (6 bases). The read halts 3 residues ahead of the CDR3 end, with the missing end drawn from the germline J gene. This CDR3 comprises 15 residues. Germline V gene sequence: CDR1 WNHNN, CDR2 SYGVQD (reference sequence).

The CDR3 reads CASSPGQGATNEKLFF. CDR3 DNA, as far as it was read: TGCGCCAGCAGTCCAGGACAGGGGGCAACTAATGAAAAA. This chain uses TRBV5-1 with TRBJ1-4, with 10 positions matching TRBD1. The CDR3 goes on 3 residues after the read ends, and that part is filled in from the germline J gene. The CDR3 runs 16 residues. The junction had 4 bases not matched to a gene; V was cut back by 5 bases and J by 0 bases. In germline, CDR1 is SGHRS, CDR2 YFSETQ.

About this clone itself: The CDR3 end falls 3 residues outside the read, so it is completed with the germline J gene. The gene calls are TRBV7-2 and TRBJ1-2; maybe TRBD1 (6 bases). The CDR3 runs 15 residues. Germline loops: CDR1 SGHTA, CDR2 FQGNSA. CDR3 protein: CASSLRTARAQGYTF. The CDR3 bases that were read are TGTGCCAGCAGCTTGAGGACAGCTCGGGCTCAGGGC.

As regards this clone: The read gets to within 3 residues of the CDR3 end, and the germline J gene fills in the rest. The chain has TRBV7-9 and TRBJ2-1, with no clear D. Per the germline V gene, CDR1 is SEHNR and CDR2 is FQNEAQ (reference sequence). Trimming removed 9 bases from V and 3 bases from J, with 6 bases in between. This CDR3 contains 11 residues. The CDR3: CASQNYNEQFF. The covered CDR3 bases are TGTGCCAGTCAAAACTACAATGAG.

Turning to this clone: The CDR3 is cut off 3 residues early in the read; its end comes from the germline J gene. V gene TRBV19 combines with J gene TRBJ1-2, with 7 positions matching TRBD1. This CDR3 is 13 amino acids long. The germline CDR1 and CDR2 sequences are LNHDA and SQIVND (reference sequence). Incomplete CDR3 DNA: TGTGCCACCTCGAGGACAGGAATCTACGAC. Its translation: CATSRTGIYD. The whole CDR3 reads CATSRTGIYDYTF.

A word on this clone: Coverage ceases 3 residues before the CDR3 finishes, and the germline J gene fills in the end. V is TRBV5-1 and J is TRBJ2-7; TRBD2 matches 13 bases. This CDR3 has 21 amino acids. CDR1 and CDR2 from the germline V gene are SGHRS and YFSETQ. Losses at the gene ends were 3 bases for V and 0 bases for J; bases not matched to a gene: 18. The part of the CDR3 DNA that was read is TGCGCCAGCAGCTCCGTAGGGGGAACTAGCGGGAGGGGCCAGCCCTCCTACGAG. Amino acids: CASSSVGGTSGRGQPSYE. The whole CDR3 sequence is CASSSVGGTSGRGQPSYEQYF.

Regarding this clone: The sequence runs out 3 residues before the end of the CDR3; the remainder is reconstructed from the germline J gene. V gene TRBV10-3 combines with J gene TRBJ2-4; 11 bases are a match to TRBD2. With 6 bases clipped from V and 8 bases from J, the junction kept 6 bases outside the gene matches. Germline assignment: CDR1 ENHRY and CDR2 SYGVKD. The CDR3 contains 14 residues. CDR3 region: CAISTSGGSDIQYF. The DNA read from the CDR3 is TGTGCCATCAGCACTAGCGGGGGTTCGGACATT.

CDR3 sequence reads: CSVEDPADSSLHF. The DNA read from the CDR3 is TGCAGCGTTGAAGATCCCGCTGACAGTTCC. V and J are TRBV29-1 and TRBJ1-6, with D tentatively TRBD1 (5 bases). The read terminates 3 residues ahead of where the CDR3 ends, so the germline J gene completes it. Germline values: CDR1 SQVTM, CDR2 ANQGSEA. This CDR3 is built from 13 residues.

As for this clone: The CDR3 is cut off 3 residues early in the read; its end comes from the germline J gene. The chain links TRBV30 to TRBJ1-1; TRBD1 agrees at 8 bases. Germline CDR1 GTSNPN, CDR2 SVGIG (reference sequence). CDR3 length: 12 amino acids. Incomplete CDR3 DNA: TGTGCCTGGAGTGTACTGGACAGGGAG. Translation: CAWSVLDRE. The entire CDR3 protein reads CAWSVLDREAFF.

Remarks on this clone: The read ends 3 residues before the CDR3 terminus; that terminus is restored from the germline J gene. The rearrangement uses TRBV7-9 and TRBJ2-3, with a weak D call TRBD1 (6 bases). Germline V gives CDR1 SEHNR, CDR2 FQNEAQ (reference sequence). The CDR3 totals 13 residues. CDR3: CASSLVGGKTQYF. CDR3 DNA (partial): TGTGCCAGCAGCTTAGTAGGGGGAAAGACG.

Concerning this clone: The CDR3 goes on 3 residues after the read ends, and that part is filled in from the germline J gene. This rearrangement joins TRBV6-1 to TRBJ1-1; the match to TRBD1 covers 9 bases. CDR1 is MNHNS and CDR2 is SASEGT in the germline V gene. CDR3 size: 16 residues. The junction had 11 bases not matched to a gene; V was cut back by 4 bases and J by 5 bases. The CDR3 here is CASSASGTGLYTEAFF. Partial CDR3 DNA: TGTGCCAGCAGTGCATCCGGGACAGGGCTATATACTGAA.

About this clone: Coverage ceases 3 residues before the CDR3 finishes, and the germline J gene fills in the end. The chain has TRBV20-1 and TRBJ2-4; D is unresolved. The CDR3 loop spans 15 amino acids. Germline V CDR1 and CDR2: DFQATT, SNEGSKA (reference sequence). V was shortened by 5 bases and J by 0 bases, with 14 bases between the two germline ends. The DNA read from the CDR3 is TGCAGTGCTGGTGACCTGCGGATAGCCAAAAACATT. This codes for CSAGDLRIAKNI. The CDR3, in full, reads CSAGDLRIAKNIQYF.